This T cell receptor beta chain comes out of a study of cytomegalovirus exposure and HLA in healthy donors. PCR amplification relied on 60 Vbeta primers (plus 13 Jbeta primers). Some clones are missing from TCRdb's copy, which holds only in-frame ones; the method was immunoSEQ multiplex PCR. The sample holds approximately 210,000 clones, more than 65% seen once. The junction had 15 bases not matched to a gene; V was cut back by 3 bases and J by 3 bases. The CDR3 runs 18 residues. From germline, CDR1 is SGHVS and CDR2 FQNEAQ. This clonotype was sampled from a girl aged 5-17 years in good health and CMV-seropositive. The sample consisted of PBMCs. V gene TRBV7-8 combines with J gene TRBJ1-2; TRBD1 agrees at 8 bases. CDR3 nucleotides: TGTGCCAGCAGCTTTGGCTTTGACAGGGGCTTATTGGACTATGGCTACACCTTC. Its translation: CASSFGFDRGLLDYGYTF.